This TCR beta chain derives from a study of T cells after yellow fever vaccination. Broader study findings: Most clones from primary vaccination resurfaced after the booster (about 95% CD4, more than 75% CD8). Some clonotypes, a small share, were shared between CD4 and CD8 compartments.

This clonotype has a handful of counts. Its antigen is currently unknown. TCRdb re-called the 5' RACE reads with MiXCR, one entry per CDR3 protein. The sample yields some 600,000 distinct CDR3 sequences, approximately 13% seen once. The specimen comprised PBMCs, sampled on the day of the yellow fever booster vaccination. The origin of this receptor is a man aged 30 to 45 who received the YFV17D yellow fever vaccine.

The CDR3 reads CATSRASLAEETQYF. CDR3 bases: TGTGCCACCAGCAGAGCATCACTAGCGGAAGAGACCCAGTACTTC. This sequence joins TRBV15 and TRBJ2-5; TRBD2 aligns across 8 bases. The germline V gene has CDR1 LNHNV and CDR2 YYDKDF (reference sequence). The CDR3 covers 15 residues. J lost 3 bases, V lost 1 base, and 4 bases had no gene match.